This T cell receptor beta chain is from a study of regulatory T cells in long-lasting Graves disease. Study results and limitations: Persistent patients had more shared public clonotypes (under 3,000) than new patients (about 870). Persistent Graves' patients showed less TCR diversity than newly diagnosed ones.

Time point defined: newly diagnosed GD, antithyroid drugs for less than 3 months. The TCR library used RNA extracted from PBMCs. CDR1 is SGHKS, CDR2 YYEKEE, per germline (reference sequence). The CDR3 is 19 residues long. To note about this clonotype: No antigen is known for it.

Relying on iRepertoire HTBI primers and Arm-PCR of CDR3 regions, the team built TCR beta libraries. TCRdb called the multiplex PCR reads again in MiXCR, with one record for every CDR3 protein. The sample has 400,000 to 500,000 distinct CDR3 sequences, over 15% seen once. The same specimen was also included in a second study, on T cells in Graves' hyperthyroidism and ophthalmopathy. From that study: Stability of Graves' hyperthyroidism was defined as absent ophthalmopathy progression within 18 months. During a first-round RT-PCR of the TCR CDR3, the HTBI primer set was used.

The TCR sequence derives from a woman aged 18-30 years with Graves disease. Sequencing was performed on peripheral blood mononuclear cells (PBMCs), taken at new diagnosis, from a patient treated with antithyroid drugs. This chain joins TRBV5-5 and TRBJ2-5, with TRBD2 identical over 10 bases. The assigned J gene may be wrong: the sequence end matches TRBJ2-1 better. CDR3 DNA sequence: TGTGCCAGCAGCCACCTGGCTCCAGGACTAGCGGCTAACCAAGAGACCCAGTTCTTC. It specifies CASSHLAPGLAANQETQFF.